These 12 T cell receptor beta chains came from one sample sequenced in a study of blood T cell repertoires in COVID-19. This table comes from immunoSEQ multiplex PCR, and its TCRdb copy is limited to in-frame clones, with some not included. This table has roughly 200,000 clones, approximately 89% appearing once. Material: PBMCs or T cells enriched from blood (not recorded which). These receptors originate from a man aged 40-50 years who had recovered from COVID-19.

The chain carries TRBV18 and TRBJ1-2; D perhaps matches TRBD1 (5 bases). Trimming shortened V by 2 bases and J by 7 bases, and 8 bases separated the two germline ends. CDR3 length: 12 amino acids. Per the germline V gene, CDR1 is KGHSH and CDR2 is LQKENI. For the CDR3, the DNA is TGTGCCAGCTCACCAGATAGGGGTGGCTACACCTTC. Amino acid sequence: CASSPDRGGYTF.

The CDR3 here is CASSAGQGRGEKLFF. The CDR3 region has the DNA TGTGCCAGCAGTGCAGGACAGGGGAGAGGCGAAAAACTGTTTTTT. V and J are TRBV2 and TRBJ1-4, with TRBD1 matching 9 bases. The CDR3 runs to 15 residues. Germline values: CDR1 SNHLY, CDR2 FYNNEI. J was trimmed by 8 bases and V by 4 bases; bases with no gene match: 8.

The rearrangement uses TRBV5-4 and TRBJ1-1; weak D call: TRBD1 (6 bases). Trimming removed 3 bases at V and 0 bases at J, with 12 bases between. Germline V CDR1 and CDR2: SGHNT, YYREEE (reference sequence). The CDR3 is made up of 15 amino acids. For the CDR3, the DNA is TGTGCCAGCAGCTCCCTGACAGGTCTGAACACTGAAGCTTTCTTT. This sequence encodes CASSSLTGLNTEAFF.

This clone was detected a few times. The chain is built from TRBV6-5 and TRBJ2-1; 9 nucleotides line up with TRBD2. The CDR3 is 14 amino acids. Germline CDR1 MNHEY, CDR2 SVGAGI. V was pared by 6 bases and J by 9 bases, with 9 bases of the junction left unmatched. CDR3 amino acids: CASRSGLAVGEQFF. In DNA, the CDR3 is TGTGCCAGCAGATCGGGACTAGCCGTGGGTGAGCAGTTCTTC.

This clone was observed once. The CDR3 reads CASREGVGTEAFF. As DNA, the CDR3 is TGTGCCAGCAGAGAGGGGGTGGGTACTGAAGCTTTCTTT. V is TRBV7-9 and J is TRBJ1-1; possibly TRBD1 for D (6 bases). V was trimmed by 6 bases and J by 5 bases, leaving 13 bases between them. This CDR3 spans 13 amino acids. In germline, CDR1 is SEHNR, CDR2 FQNEAQ (reference sequence).

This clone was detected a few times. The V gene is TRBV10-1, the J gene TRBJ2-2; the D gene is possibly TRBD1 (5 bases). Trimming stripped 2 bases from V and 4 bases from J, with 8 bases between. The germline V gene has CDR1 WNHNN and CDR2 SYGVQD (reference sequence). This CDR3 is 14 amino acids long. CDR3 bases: TGCGCCAGCAGTGAGATTCAGGGCACCGGGGAGCTGTTTTTT. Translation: CASSEIQGTGELFF.

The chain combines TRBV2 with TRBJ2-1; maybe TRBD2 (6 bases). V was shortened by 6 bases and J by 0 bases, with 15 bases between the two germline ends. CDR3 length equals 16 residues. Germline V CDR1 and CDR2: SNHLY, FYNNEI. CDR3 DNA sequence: TGTGCCAGCAGATATGACGGGAGCCGCTCCTACAATGAGCAGTTCTTC. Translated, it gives CASRYDGSRSYNEQFF.

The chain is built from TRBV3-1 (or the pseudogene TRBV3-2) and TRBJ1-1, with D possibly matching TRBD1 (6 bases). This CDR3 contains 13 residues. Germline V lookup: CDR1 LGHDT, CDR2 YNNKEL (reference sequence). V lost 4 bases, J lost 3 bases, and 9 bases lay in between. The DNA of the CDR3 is TGTGCCAGCAGCCGGAAGGGGGACACTGAAGCTTTCTTT. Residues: CASSRKGDTEAFF.

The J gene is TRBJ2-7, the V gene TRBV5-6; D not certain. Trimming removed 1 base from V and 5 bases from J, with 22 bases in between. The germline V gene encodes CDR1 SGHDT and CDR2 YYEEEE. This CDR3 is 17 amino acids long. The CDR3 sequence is CASSLYSATPAPNEQYF. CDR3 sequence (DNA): TGTGCCAGCAGCTTGTACTCCGCCACCCCCGCCCCGAACGAGCAGTACTTC.

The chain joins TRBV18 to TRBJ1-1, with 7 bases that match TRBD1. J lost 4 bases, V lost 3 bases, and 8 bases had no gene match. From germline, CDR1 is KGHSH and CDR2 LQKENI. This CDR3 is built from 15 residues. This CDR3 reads CASSPQLQGTTEAFF. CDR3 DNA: TGTGCCAGCTCACCTCAATTACAGGGGACCACTGAAGCTTTCTTT.

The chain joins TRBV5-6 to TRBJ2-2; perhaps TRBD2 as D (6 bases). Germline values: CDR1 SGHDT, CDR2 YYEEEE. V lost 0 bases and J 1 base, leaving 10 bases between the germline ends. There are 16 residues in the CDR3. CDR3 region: CASSLGGRWNTGELFF. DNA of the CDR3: TGTGCCAGCAGCTTGGGAGGGAGGTGGAACACCGGGGAGCTGTTTTTT.

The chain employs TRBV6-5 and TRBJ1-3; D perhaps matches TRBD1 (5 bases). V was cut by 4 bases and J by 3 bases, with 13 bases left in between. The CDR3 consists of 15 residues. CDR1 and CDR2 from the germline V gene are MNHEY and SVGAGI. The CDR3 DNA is TGTGCCAGCAGTTCGAGCTCCAGGGTTGGAAACACCATATATTTT. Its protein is CASSSSSRVGNTIYF.